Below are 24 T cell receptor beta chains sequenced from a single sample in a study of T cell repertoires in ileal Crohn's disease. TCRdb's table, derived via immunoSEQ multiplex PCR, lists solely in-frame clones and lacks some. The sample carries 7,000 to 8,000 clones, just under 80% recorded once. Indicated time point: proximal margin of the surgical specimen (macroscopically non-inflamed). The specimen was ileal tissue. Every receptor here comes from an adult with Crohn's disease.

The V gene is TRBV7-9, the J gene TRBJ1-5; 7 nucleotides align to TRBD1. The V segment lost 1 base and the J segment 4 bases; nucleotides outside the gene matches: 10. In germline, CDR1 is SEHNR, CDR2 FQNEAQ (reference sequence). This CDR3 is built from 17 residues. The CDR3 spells CASSLGDGQDRNQPQHF. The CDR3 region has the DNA TGTGCCAGCAGCTTAGGGGACGGACAGGACCGAAATCAGCCCCAGCATTTT.

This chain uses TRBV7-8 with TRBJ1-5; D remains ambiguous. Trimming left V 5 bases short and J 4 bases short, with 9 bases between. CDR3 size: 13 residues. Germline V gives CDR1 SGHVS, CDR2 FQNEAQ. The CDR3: CASSAVGNQPQHF. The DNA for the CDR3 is TGTGCCAGCAGCGCTGTTGGGAATCAGCCCCAGCATTTT.

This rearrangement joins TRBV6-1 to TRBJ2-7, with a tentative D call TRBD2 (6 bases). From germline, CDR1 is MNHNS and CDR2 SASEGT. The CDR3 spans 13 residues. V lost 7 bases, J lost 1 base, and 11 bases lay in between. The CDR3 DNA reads TGTGCCAGCACTGGGGGGTTGTCCTACGAGCAGTACTTC. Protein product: CASTGGLSYEQYF.

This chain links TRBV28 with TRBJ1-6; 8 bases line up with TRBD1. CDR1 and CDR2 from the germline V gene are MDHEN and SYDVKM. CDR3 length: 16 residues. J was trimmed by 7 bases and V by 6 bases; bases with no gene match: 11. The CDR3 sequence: CASRPAGRQGNSPLHF. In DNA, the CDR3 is TGTGCCAGCAGGCCAGCAGGGAGACAGGGGAATTCACCCCTCCACTTT.

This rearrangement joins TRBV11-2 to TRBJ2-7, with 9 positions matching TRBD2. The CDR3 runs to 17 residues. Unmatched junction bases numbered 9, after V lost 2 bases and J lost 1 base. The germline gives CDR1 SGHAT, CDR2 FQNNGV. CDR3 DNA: TGTGCCAGCAGCTTACCGACTAGCGGTCCTGTTTCCTACGAGCAGTACTTC. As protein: CASSLPTSGPVSYEQYF.

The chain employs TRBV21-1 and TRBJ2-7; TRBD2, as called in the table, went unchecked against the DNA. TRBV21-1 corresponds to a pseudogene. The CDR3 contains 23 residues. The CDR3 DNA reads TGTGCCAGCAGCAAAGGAATCGAAAATGCCGGGACTAGCGTGTCGCTATTCACCTACGAGCAGTACTTC. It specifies CASSKGIENAGTSVSLFTYEQYF.

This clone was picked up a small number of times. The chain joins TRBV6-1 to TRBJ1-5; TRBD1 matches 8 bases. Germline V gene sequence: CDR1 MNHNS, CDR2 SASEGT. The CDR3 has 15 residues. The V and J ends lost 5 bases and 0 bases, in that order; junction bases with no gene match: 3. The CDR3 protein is CASSRQGSSNQPQHF. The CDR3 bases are TGTGCCAGCAGTAGACAGGGGAGTAGCAATCAGCCCCAGCATTTT.

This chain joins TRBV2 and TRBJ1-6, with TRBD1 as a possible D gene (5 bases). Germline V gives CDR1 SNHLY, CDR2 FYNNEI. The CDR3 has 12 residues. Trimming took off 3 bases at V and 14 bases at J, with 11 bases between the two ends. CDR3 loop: CASSDMGLTLHF. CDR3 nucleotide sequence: TGTGCCAGCAGTGATATGGGGCTCACCCTCCACTTT.

CDR3 protein: CASSGAQGWGTEAFF. The CDR3 DNA sequence: TGTGCCAGCAGTGGAGCACAGGGTTGGGGCACTGAAGCTTTCTTT. The chain joins TRBV2 to TRBJ1-1, with D possibly being TRBD1 (6 bases). The CDR3 is 15 residues long. V was pared by 4 bases and J by 4 bases, with 16 bases between. CDR1 and CDR2 from the germline V gene are SNHLY and FYNNEI.

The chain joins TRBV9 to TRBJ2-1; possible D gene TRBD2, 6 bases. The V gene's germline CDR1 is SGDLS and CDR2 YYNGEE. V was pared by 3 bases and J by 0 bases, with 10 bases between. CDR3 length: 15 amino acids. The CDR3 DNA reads TGTGCCAGCAGCGCGGTAGCGGCCTCCTACAATGAGCAGTTCTTC. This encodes CASSAVAASYNEQFF.

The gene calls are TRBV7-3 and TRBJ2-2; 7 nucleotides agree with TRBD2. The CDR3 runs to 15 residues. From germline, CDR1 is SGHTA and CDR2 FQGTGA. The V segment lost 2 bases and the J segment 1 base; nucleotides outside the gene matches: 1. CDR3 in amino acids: CASSLGGGNTGELFF. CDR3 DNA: TGTGCCAGCAGCTTAGGCGGGGGGAACACCGGGGAGCTGTTTTTT.

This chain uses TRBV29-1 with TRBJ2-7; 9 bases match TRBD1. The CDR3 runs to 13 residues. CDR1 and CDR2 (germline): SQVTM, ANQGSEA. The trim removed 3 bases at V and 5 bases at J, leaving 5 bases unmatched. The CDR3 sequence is CSVDTGGSDEQYF. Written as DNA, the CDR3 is TGCAGCGTTGACACAGGGGGCAGCGACGAGCAGTACTTC.

For the CDR3, the DNA is TGTGCCAGCAGCAAAGGGACAGTCAGGCCCACCGGGGAGCTGTTTTTT. It yields the protein CASSKGTVRPTGELFF. The rearrangement links TRBV21-1 to TRBJ2-2; TRBD1, the table's D call, was not compared with the DNA. TRBV21-1 is annotated as a pseudogene. The CDR3 sequence is 16 residues long.

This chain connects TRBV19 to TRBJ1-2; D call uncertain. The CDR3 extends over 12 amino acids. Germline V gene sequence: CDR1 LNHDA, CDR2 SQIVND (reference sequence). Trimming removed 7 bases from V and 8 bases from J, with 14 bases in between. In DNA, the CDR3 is TGTGCCAGTAACCTTAACACGGGAGGCTACACCTTC. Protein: CASNLNTGGYTF.

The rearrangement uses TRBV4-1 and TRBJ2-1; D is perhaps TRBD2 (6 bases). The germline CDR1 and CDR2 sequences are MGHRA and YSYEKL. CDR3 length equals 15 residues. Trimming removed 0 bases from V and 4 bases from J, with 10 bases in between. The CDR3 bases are TGCGCCAGCAGCCAAGAGGAGCGGGCTTACAATGAGCAGTTCTTC. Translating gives CASSQEERAYNEQFF.

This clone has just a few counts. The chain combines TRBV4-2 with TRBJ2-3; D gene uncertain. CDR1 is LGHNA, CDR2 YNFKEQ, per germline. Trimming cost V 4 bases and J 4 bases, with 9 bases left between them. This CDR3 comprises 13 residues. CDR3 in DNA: TGTGCCAGCAGCCTCCGTCAACCAGATACGCAGTATTTT. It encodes CASSLRQPDTQYF.

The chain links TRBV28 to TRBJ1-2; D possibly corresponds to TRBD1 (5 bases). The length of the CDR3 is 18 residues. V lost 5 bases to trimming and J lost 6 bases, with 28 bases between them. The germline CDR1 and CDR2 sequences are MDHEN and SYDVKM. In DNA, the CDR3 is TGTGCCAGCAGTCCACGCTTGGGGTGGGCAGGGAAGTATAATGGCTACACCTTC. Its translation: CASSPRLGWAGKYNGYTF.

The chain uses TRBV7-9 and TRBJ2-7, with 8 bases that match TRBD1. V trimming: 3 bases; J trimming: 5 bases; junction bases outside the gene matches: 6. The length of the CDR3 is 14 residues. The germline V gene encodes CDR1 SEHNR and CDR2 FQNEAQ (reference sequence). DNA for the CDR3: TGTGCCAGCAGCTTTTCACGGACAGGGAACGAGCAGTACTTC. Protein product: CASSFSRTGNEQYF.

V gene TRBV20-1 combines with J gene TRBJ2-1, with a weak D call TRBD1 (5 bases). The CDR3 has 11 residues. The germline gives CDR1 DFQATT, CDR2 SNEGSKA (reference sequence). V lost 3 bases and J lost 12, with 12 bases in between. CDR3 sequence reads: CSARGLDMQFF. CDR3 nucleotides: TGCAGTGCTAGGGGATTGGACATGCAGTTCTTC.

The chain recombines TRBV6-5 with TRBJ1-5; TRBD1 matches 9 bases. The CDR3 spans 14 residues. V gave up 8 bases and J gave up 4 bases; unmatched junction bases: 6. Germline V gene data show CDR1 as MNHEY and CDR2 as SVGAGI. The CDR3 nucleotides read TGTGCCAGCCGGACAGGGGTTGGAAATCAGCCCCAGCATTTT. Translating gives CASRTGVGNQPQHF.

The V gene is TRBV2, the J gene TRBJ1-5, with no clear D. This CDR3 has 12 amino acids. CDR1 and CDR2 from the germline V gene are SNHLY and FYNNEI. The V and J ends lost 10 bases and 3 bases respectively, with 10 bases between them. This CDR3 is CATQEVNQPQHF. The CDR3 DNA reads TGTGCCACTCAGGAGGTCAATCAGCCCCAGCATTTT.

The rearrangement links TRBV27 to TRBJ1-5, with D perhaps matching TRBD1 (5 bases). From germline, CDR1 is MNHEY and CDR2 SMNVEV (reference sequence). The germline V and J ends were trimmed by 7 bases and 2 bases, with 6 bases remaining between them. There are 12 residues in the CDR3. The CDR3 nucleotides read TGTGCCAGCATGACAGGCAATCAGCCCCAGCATTTT. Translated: CASMTGNQPQHF.

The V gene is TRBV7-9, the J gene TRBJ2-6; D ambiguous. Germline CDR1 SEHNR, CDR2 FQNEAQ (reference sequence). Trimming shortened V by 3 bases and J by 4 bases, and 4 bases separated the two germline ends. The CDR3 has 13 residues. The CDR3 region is CASSFGGANVLTF. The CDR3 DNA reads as TGTGCCAGCAGCTTCGGGGGGGCCAACGTCCTGACTTTC. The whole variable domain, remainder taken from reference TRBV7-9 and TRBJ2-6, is DTGVSQNPRHKITKRGQNVTFRCDPISEHNRLYWYRQTLGQGPEFLTYFQNEAQLEKSRLLSDRFSAERPKGSFSTLEIQRTEQGDSAMYLCASSFGGANVLTFGAGSRLTVL.

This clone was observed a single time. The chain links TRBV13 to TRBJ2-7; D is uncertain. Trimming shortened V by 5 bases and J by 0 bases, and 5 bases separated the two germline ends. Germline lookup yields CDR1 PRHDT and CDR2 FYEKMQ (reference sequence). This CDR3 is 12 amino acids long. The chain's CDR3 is CASSLNSYEQYF. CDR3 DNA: TGTGCCAGCAGCCTGAACTCCTACGAGCAGTACTTC.